Listed below are T cell receptor beta chains from one sample, sequenced in a study of tumor-infiltrating lymphocytes in primary liver carcinoma. TCRdb reprocessed the multiplex PCR reads via MiXCR and lists one record per CDR3 protein. The sample yields around 40,000 distinct CDR3 sequences, around 66% seen once. The sequenced material came from liver tumor tissue from sampling region 2. The receptor set was obtained from a man aged 35-49 years with primary liver carcinoma and hepatitis B virus infection. The CDR3 runs from the conserved cysteine through the conserved F or W. D genes are given only for firm matches. Rows give clone size only sometimes, using once, few, many, or a class for an expanded clone.

v_gene,d_gene,j_gene,abundance,len,CDR3nt,CDR3aa
TRBV28,NA,TRBJ2-1,many,14,TGTGCCAGCAGTTTTACGGGAGAGTACAATGAGCAGTTCTTC,CASSFTGEYNEQFF
TRBV10-3,TRBD1,TRBJ2-7,NA,14,TGTGACATCGAACAGGGGGGACGGGGGTTCGAGCAGTACTTC,CDIEQGGRGFEQYF
TRBV11-3,NA,TRBJ2-1,NA,14,TGTGTCAGCAGCTTAGGGGTCAGCAACAATGGGCAATTCTTC,CVSSLGVSNNGQFF
TRBV12-3/TRBV12-4,NA,TRBJ2-1,many,15,TGTGCCAGCACCCACGGTAGGGGACTTCTTAATGAGCAGTTCTTC,CASTHGRGLLNEQFF
TRBV28,NA,TRBJ2-7,NA,15,TGTGTCAGCAGTGCTCCCAGGGGCACGTACTACGAGCATTACTTC,CVSSAPRGTYYEHYF
TRBV6-5,NA,TRBJ2-5,NA,17,TGTGCCAGCAGTTACTCGAGTATTGGCGGGTACCAAGAAACCCAGTACTTC,CASSYSSIGGYQETQYF
TRBV18,NA,TRBJ2-5,few,14,TGTGCCAGCTCACCGCAACATTCTTCCGAGACCCAGTACTTC,CASSPQHSSETQYF
TRBV5-4,TRBD1,TRBJ2-5,NA,17,TGTGCCAGCAGCTCGGGCGCGGGACAGGGCGGGACCGAGACCCAGTACTTC,CASSSGAGQGGTETQYF
TRBV10-2,TRBD1,TRBJ1-2,NA,13,TGCGCCTGCAATCCGGGACAGGGTGCGAGCTACGCCTTC,CACNPGQGASYAF
TRBV30,NA,TRBJ2-2,NA,14,TGTGTCTGGAAAACGGTGGGGAACACCGGGGAGCTGTTATTT,CVWKTVGNTGELLF
TRBV14,TRBD2,TRBJ2-5,NA,18,TGTGCCAGCAGCCTACACAAAGGACTAGCGGGACGCGGAGAGACCCAGTACTTC,CASSLHKGLAGRGETQYF
TRBV29-1,TRBD2,TRBJ2-2,NA,16,TGCAGCGCTGGGGGACTAGCGGTAACCAACACCGGGGAGCTGTTGTTT,CSAGGLAVTNTGELLF
TRBV9,NA,TRBJ2-3,NA,12,TGTGCCCGCAGCGTAGAAACAGATACGCAGTATTTT,CARSVETDTQYF
TRBV10-2,NA,TRBJ2-1,NA,12,TGCGCCAGCAGTGAGCCGACTCGGGGTCAGGACTTC,CASSEPTRGQDF
TRBV5-5,NA,TRBJ2-3,NA,15,TGTGCCTGCAGCTGGGATAGGGGGAGTTCAGATACGCAGTATTTT,CACSWDRGSSDTQYF
TRBV6-2/TRBV6-3,NA,TRBJ1-5,NA,14,TGTGCCAGCAGTCGAGACAGGACTGGTCAGCCCCGGCATTTT,CASSRDRTGQPRHF
TRBV30,NA,TRBJ2-7,few,15,TGTGCCTGGAGCCTGCAGGCAGTGGGAACCTACGAGCAGTACTTC,CAWSLQAVGTYEQYF
TRBV6-4,TRBD1,TRBJ2-1,many,14,TGTGCCAGCAGTGACTGGGACAGGCCCAATGAGCAGTTCTTC,CASSDWDRPNEQFF
TRBV5-5,NA,TRBJ1-3,NA,17,TGTGCCAGCAGCGCCGGGATGGATCTCCTTTCTGGAAACACCATATATTTT,CASSAGMDLLSGNTIYF
TRBV29-1,NA,TRBJ1-1,NA,11,TGTGGCATTCCCCAGGGAACTGAAGCTTTCTTT,CGIPQGTEAFF
TRBV12-3/TRBV12-4,NA,TRBJ2-7,NA,13,TGTGCCACCAGTTTAGGGGGGGCCAGGGAGCAGTACTTC,CATSLGGAREQYF
TRBV5-1,TRBD2,TRBJ2-2,NA,17,TGCGCCAGTAGCTTTGGACTAACGGGAGGGAACACCGGGGAGCTGTTTTTT,CASSFGLTGGNTGELFF
TRBV11-2,NA,TRBJ1-1,NA,13,TGTGCCAGCAGCTTTGGTCCGAACACTGAAGCTTTCTTT,CASSFGPNTEAFF
TRBV11-2,NA,TRBJ2-5,NA,15,TGTGCCAGCAGTTGTTGGACTGGTCGCGCGGAGACCGAGTACTTC,CASSCWTGRAETEYF
TRBV4-2,NA,TRBJ2-7,NA,15,TGTGTCAGCAGCCAAGTCGGTAGCACTCACAACGAGCAGTACTTC,CVSSQVGSTHNEQYF
TRBV12-3/TRBV12-4,TRBD2,TRBJ2-2,medium-sized,15,TGTGCCAGCAGAGCCGGGACTAGTCAAGTCGGGGAGCTGTTTTTT,CASRAGTSQVGELFF
TRBV6-2/TRBV6-3,NA,TRBJ2-3,NA,14,TGTGCCAGTATGAGTGGGAGGAGCATAGATACGCAGTATTTT,CASMSGRSIDTQYF
TRBV4-3,TRBD1,TRBJ1-6,NA,16,TGCGCCAGCAGCTCCTGGGACAGTGGAAGGAACTCACCCCTCCACTTC,CASSSWDSGRNSPLHF
TRBV29-1,TRBD1,TRBJ2-7,NA,12,TGCAGTGCCTCAAGGACAGGGGAGGAGCACTACTTC,CSASRTGEEHYF
TRBV5-4,TRBD1,TRBJ2-3,NA,15,TGTGCCAGCAGTAACCGGGACAGGGCTGAGGATACGCAGTATTTT,CASSNRDRAEDTQYF
TRBV29-1,NA,TRBJ2-5,few,12,TGCAGCGTTGGGGTTCCCGGTGAGATCCAGTACTTC,CSVGVPGEIQYF
TRBV12-3/TRBV12-4,NA,TRBJ2-2,few,16,TGTACCAGCAGTTCAGGGCAAGGGAGAGCGGTCGGGGAGCTGTTTTTT,CTSSSGQGRAVGELFF
TRBV24-1,TRBD1,TRBJ2-1,NA,15,TGTGCCACCAGTGACTCGGGGACAGGGTACAATGAGCAGTCCTTC,CATSDSGTGYNEQSF
TRBV7-9,NA,TRBJ2-3,once,14,TGTGCCAGCAGATCCGGGGCTGATCCGAATACGCAGTATTTT,CASRSGADPNTQYF
TRBV5-1,TRBD2,TRBJ2-1,NA,15,TGCGCCAGCAGCAGCTGGACTAGCGAGAACAATGAACAGTTCTTC,CASSSWTSENNEQFF
TRBV5-1,TRBD2,TRBJ2-2,NA,16,TGCGCCAACAGCGTACTAGCGGGAGTAGATACCGGGGGGCTGTTTTTT,CANSVLAGVDTGGLFF
TRBV5-1,NA,TRBJ2-5,many,14,TGCGCCAGCAGCTTGGCCAGCATACAAGAGGCCCAGTACTTC,CASSLASIQEAQYF
TRBV4-3,TRBD2,TRBJ2-1,NA,16,TGCGCCAGCAGCCAAGATTGGAGCGGGATGCACAATGAGCAGTTCTTT,CASSQDWSGMHNEQFF
TRBV4-1,NA,TRBJ2-3,NA,15,TGCGCCAGCATCCAAGACGCTAGGAGCGCAGATACGCAGTATTTT,CASIQDARSADTQYF
TRBV11-2,TRBD1,TRBJ2-6,once,21,TGTACCAGCAGCATGGGGGGAGACAGGGGCATTTCCTTCTCTGGGGCCGACGTCCTGACTTTC,CTSSMGGDRGISFSGADVLTF
TRBV10-3,NA,TRBJ2-3,few,17,TGTGCCATTAGTTCCCGAACTAGCAGGAGTGGCACAGATACGCAGTATTTT,CAISSRTSRSGTDTQYF